This T cell receptor (beta chain) was observed in a study of blood T cell repertoires in COVID-19. About the research overall: From T cells, B-cell-depleted T cells, or PBMCs came the material, which was cDNA or gDNA.

CDR1 is SGHTA, CDR2 FQGTGA, per germline. V lost 8 bases and J lost 3, with 8 bases in between. The CDR3 is 11 residues long. The Seattle site enrolled patients during active infection and followed them longitudinally. The table came from immunoSEQ multiplex PCR; TCRdb's copy has only in-frame clones and leaves some out. This sample has around 76,000 clones, with roughly four fifths found just once. The J gene is TRBJ2-7, the V gene TRBV7-3; TRBD1 is a possible D gene (5 bases). Material: peripheral blood. The sequence was obtained from a man aged 25-45 years with COVID-19, enrolled during active disease. The CDR3 region is CASDQGYEQYF. Here the CDR3 DNA reads TGTGCCAGCGATCAGGGCTACGAGCAGTACTTC. The complete variable domain, with remaining parts taken from reference TRBV7-3 and TRBJ2-7, reads GAGVSQTPSNKVTEKGKYVELRCDPISGHTALYWYRQSLGQGPEFLIYFQGTGAADDSGLPNDRFFAVRPEGSVSTLKIQRTERGDSAVYLCASDQGYEQYFGPGTRLTVT.